The source of this TCR beta chain is a study of chemoradiotherapy in HPV16-positive cancers. Study background: Functional T-cell assays on two HPV16-positive patients' cells defined candidate HPV-specific clones and common TCR motifs.

Clones were sequenced by immunoSEQ multiplex PCR, and TCRdb holds only the in-frame ones, with some missing. Here the sample spans around 3,300 clones, about 83% being singletons. Germline V gene lookup returns CDR1 KGHSH and CDR2 LQKENI. Deletions cut 3 bases from V and 5 bases from J, with 16 bases between. The CDR3 has 15 residues. The chain uses TRBV18 and TRBJ1-1; TRBD1 is a possible D gene (6 bases). This TCR came from a human donor with HPV-associated anogenital cancer. The sequenced sample was tumor tissue, obtained from a patient who underwent chemoradiotherapy. The CDR3 here is CASSPFTGTETEAFF. The CDR3 bases are TGTGCCAGCTCACCCTTTACAGGGACGGAGACTGAAGCTTTCTTT.